The source of this T cell receptor (beta chain) is a study of patients and donors after allogeneic stem cell transplantation. This CDR3 comprises 14 residues. V shed 5 bases and J shed 2 bases, with 11 bases lying between them. TCRdb redid the calling of the RT-PCR reads with MiXCR, one entry per CDR3 protein. Among 800,000 to 1,000,000 distinct CDR3 sequences listed, about a sixth were seen once. This chain connects TRBV12-3 or TRBV12-4 to TRBJ2-3, with D hard to call. Sequences were obtained from blood, either unsorted or a sorted T cell fraction (not recorded which). This sequence was found in a human donor who was either an allogeneic HSCT recipient or a stem cell or donor lymphocyte infusion donor (not recorded which). It is not recorded whose cells these are; they may come from a transplant donor. DNA for the CDR3: TGTGCCAGCAGTGACCGGGTCGTCACAGATACGCAGTATTTT. It translates to CASSDRVVTDTQYF.